What follows are 31 T cell receptor beta chains derived from one specimen sequenced in a study of vaccination and CD4 T cells after COVID-19. Sequencing of DNA taken from cultured CD4+ T cells relied on the Oncomine TCR Beta short-read assay. TCRdb passed the PCR reads through MiXCR, listing each CDR3 protein once. The table lists under 10,000 distinct CDR3 sequences, about three fifths of them singletons. The treatment was: roughly ten-day PBMC culture with coronavirus spike peptide pools or control peptides (ViraFEST assay). Samples of CD4+ T cells were obtained from the unexposed donor before the COVID-19 pandemic (2011-2018). For these TCRs, the target antigens are not known. Material: CD4+ T cells from blood, cultured in vitro. Source of these receptors: a human donor in good health.

This rearrangement joins TRBV4-1 to TRBJ2-5, with D possibly called TRBD1 or TRBD2 (5 bases each). V lost 0 bases and J 5 bases, leaving 19 bases between the germline ends. The CDR3 sequence is 17 residues long. CDR1 MGHRA and CDR2 YSYEKL come from the germline V gene. As DNA, the CDR3 is TGCGCCAGCAGCCAAGAAAGGTTTGGGGGAGAGGAGGAGACCCAGTACTTC. Protein product: CASSQERFGGEEETQYF.

This clonotype was seen more than once but under ten times. The genes are TRBV5-1 and TRBJ1-2, with a possible D match to TRBD1 (6 bases). This CDR3 has 13 residues. Germline V gene data show CDR1 as SGHRS and CDR2 as YFSETQ. V was trimmed by 4 bases and J by 8 bases, leaving 15 bases between them. The CDR3 sequence is CASSGQSLLGYTF. CDR3 DNA sequence: TGCGCCAGCAGCGGACAGAGTCTCTTAGGCTACACCTTC. The complete variable domain, with remaining parts taken from reference TRBV5-1 and TRBJ1-2, reads KAGVTQTPRYLIKTRGQQVTLSCSPISGHRSVSWYQQTPGQGLQFLFEYFSETQRNKGNFPGRFSGRQFSNSRSEMNVSTLELGDSALYLCASSGQSLLGYTFGSGTRLTVV.

This clonotype has a handful of counts. The gene calls are TRBV20-1 and TRBJ2-5; 7 bases align to TRBD2. Germline V gene data show CDR1 as DFQATT and CDR2 as SNEGSKA (reference sequence). Germline trimming cut 2 bases from V and 2 bases from J; bases unmatched to any gene: 2. CDR3 length equals 13 residues. The CDR3 reads CSARQAGQETQYF. For the CDR3, the DNA is TGCAGTGCTAGACAAGCGGGACAAGAGACCCAGTACTTC.

This chain uses TRBV6-1 with TRBJ1-5; D possibly corresponds to TRBD1 (5 bases). V dropped 7 bases and J dropped 0 bases, with 13 bases sitting between them. Germline CDR1 MNHNS, CDR2 SASEGT. This CDR3 comprises 15 residues. CDR3 nucleotide sequence: TGTGCCAGCACCCAGTCGGGGCATAGCAATCAGCCCCAGCATTTT. It is translated as CASTQSGHSNQPQHF.

A single count supports this clonotype. The chain couples TRBV27 to TRBJ2-7, with no clear D. The CDR3 is made up of 11 amino acids. Trimming took 5 bases from V and 3 from J, leaving 5 bases between them. CDR1 is MNHEY, CDR2 SMNVEV, per germline (reference sequence). CDR3 protein: CASSDHYEQYF. The CDR3 nucleotides read TGTGCCAGCAGTGACCACTACGAGCAGTACTTC.

The CDR3 sequence: CASSFMGQGYGYTF. CDR3 nucleotide sequence: TGTGCCAGCAGTTTTATGGGACAGGGCTATGGCTACACCTTC. The rearrangement links TRBV12-3 or TRBV12-4 to TRBJ1-2, with 9 bases that match TRBD1. V was pared by 3 bases and J by 4 bases, with 3 bases of the junction left unmatched. CDR3 length: 14 amino acids.

This clonotype was picked up a small number of times. The genes are TRBV6-5 and TRBJ1-5; D is unresolved. The CDR3 is 16 residues long. CDR1 is MNHEY and CDR2 is SVGAGI in the germline V gene. Trimming removed 0 bases from V and 7 bases from J, with 16 bases in between. CDR3 residues: CASSYSFQTKEQPQHF. CDR3 nucleotide sequence: TGTGCCAGCAGTTACTCGTTCCAGACAAAAGAACAGCCCCAGCATTTT.

V is TRBV19 and J is TRBJ2-1; TRBD2 is a possible D gene (7 bases). Per the germline V gene, CDR1 is LNHDA and CDR2 is SQIVND (reference sequence). Trimming removed 1 base at V and 15 bases at J, with 16 bases between. The CDR3 loop spans 13 amino acids. CDR3 amino acids: CASSIGGGLIPFF. The CDR3 coding sequence is TGTGCCAGTAGTATAGGGGGGGGCCTGATCCCGTTCTTC.

J is TRBJ1-6 and V is TRBV14; D is unclear. CDR1 is SGHDN and CDR2 is FVKESK in the germline V gene. V was shortened by 0 bases and J by 11 bases, with 14 bases between the two germline ends. This CDR3 comprises 15 residues. The CDR3 spells CASSQDPVGRTPLHF. The CDR3, as DNA: TGTGCCAGCAGCCAAGATCCGGTCGGGCGGACACCCCTCCACTTT.

V gene TRBV20-1 combines with J gene TRBJ2-7; weak D call: TRBD2 (7 bases). V was shortened by 3 bases and J by 4 bases, with 34 bases between the two germline ends. Germline V CDR1 and CDR2: DFQATT, SNEGSKA (reference sequence). The length of the CDR3 is 20 residues. CDR3 loop: CSARGALSSGRAIGVYEQYF. CDR3 in DNA: TGCAGTGCTAGGGGGGCCCTGAGTAGCGGGCGCGCCATTGGTGTTTACGAGCAGTACTTC.

The genes are TRBV28 and TRBJ1-5; perhaps TRBD1 as D (6 bases). CDR1 MDHEN and CDR2 SYDVKM come from the germline V gene. This CDR3 is 13 amino acids long. Trimming stripped 8 bases from V and 7 bases from J, with 15 bases between. CDR3 bases: TGTGCCAGCCTTGGGACAAGATACCAGCCCCAGCATTTT. Residues: CASLGTRYQPQHF.

There are a few counts of this clonotype. V and J are TRBV19 and TRBJ1-5; TRBD1 agrees at 7 bases. In germline, CDR1 is LNHDA, CDR2 SQIVND (reference sequence). The junction had 15 bases not matched to a gene; V was cut back by 5 bases and J by 5 bases. The CDR3 covers 17 residues. CDR3 loop: CASSLRGNRVSDQPQHF. CDR3 sequence (DNA): TGTGCCAGTAGTCTCAGGGGGAACAGGGTTTCCGATCAGCCCCAGCATTTT.

In its sample, this clonotype is medium-sized (0.01 to 0.1%). The chain couples TRBV28 to TRBJ1-1, with D unresolved. V was cut by 2 bases and J by 4 bases, with 5 bases left in between. The CDR3 is 12 residues long. In germline, CDR1 is MDHEN, CDR2 SYDVKM. The CDR3: CASSLVGTEAFF. DNA for the CDR3: TGTGCCAGCAGTTTAGTCGGCACTGAAGCTTTCTTT.

This clonotype was seen a few times. V gene TRBV5-4 combines with J gene TRBJ1-2, with D unclear. V was pared by 2 bases and J by 1 base, with 9 bases between. The V gene's germline CDR1 is SGHNT and CDR2 YYREEE (reference sequence). This CDR3 comprises 14 residues. CDR3 DNA sequence: TGTGCCAGCAGCTTCGGAGTCCTTAACTATGGCTACACCTTC. Protein product: CASSFGVLNYGYTF.

On this clonotype itself: A read error may account for a junction end that differs from germline. The genes are TRBV27 and TRBJ1-5; 8 bases align to TRBD1. The CDR3 contains 17 residues. CDR1 and CDR2 from the germline V gene are MNHEY and SMNVEV (reference sequence). This CDR3 reads CASSSTWTGRGNRPQHF. CDR3 nucleotides: TGTGCCAGCAGTTCTACCTGGACAGGGCGGGGTAATCGGCCCCAGCATTTT.

V usage is TRBV5-6 and J usage is TRBJ2-1, with a tentative D call TRBD2 (7 bases). The CDR3 consists of 20 residues. Trimming removed 3 bases at V and 0 bases at J, with 25 bases between. Germline V gives CDR1 SGHDT, CDR2 YYEEEE. CDR3 in DNA: TGTGCCAGCAGCTCCGTGATCCTAGGCGGGGGCCATCCCTCCTACAATGAGCAGTTCTTC. This codes for CASSSVILGGGHPSYNEQFF. The full variable domain, with the rest looked up from reference TRBV5-6 and TRBJ2-1, is DAGVTQSPTHLIKTRGQQVTLRCSPKSGHDTVSWYQQALGQGPQFIFQYYEEEERQRGNFPDRFSGHQFPNYSSELNVNALLLGDSALYLCASSSVILGGGHPSYNEQFFGPGTRLTVL.

The chain's CDR3 is CASSLPSRTGSTEAFF. CDR3 coding DNA: TGTGCCAGCAGCTTGCCGTCCAGGACAGGGAGCACTGAAGCTTTCTTT. The V gene is TRBV5-4, the J gene TRBJ1-1, with 8 bases matching TRBD1. Germline loops: CDR1 SGHNT, CDR2 YYREEE (reference sequence). V trimming: 1 base; J trimming: 4 bases; junction bases outside the gene matches: 9. This CDR3 region has 16 residues. The full variable domain, with the rest looked up from reference TRBV5-4 and TRBJ1-1, is ETGVTQSPTHLIKTRGQQVTLRCSSQSGHNTVSWYQQALGQGPQFIFQYYREEENGRGNFPPRFSGLQFPNYSSELNVNALELDDSALYLCASSLPSRTGSTEAFFGQGTRLTVV.

The chain employs TRBV20-1 and TRBJ2-1, with D perhaps given as TRBD1 or TRBD2 (6 bases each). This CDR3 spans 12 amino acids. Germline-derived CDR1 and CDR2 are DFQATT and SNEGSKA (reference sequence). Trimming left V 1 base short and J 12 bases short, with 13 bases between. The CDR3 here is CSARATTGAQFF. The CDR3, as DNA: TGCAGTGCTAGAGCAACGACGGGGGCGCAGTTCTTC.

The chain couples TRBV2 to TRBJ2-7; 7 bases align to TRBD1. Germline V gives CDR1 SNHLY, CDR2 FYNNEI. This CDR3 region has 15 residues. The junction had 7 bases not matched to a gene; V was cut back by 4 bases and J by 1 base. Written as DNA, the CDR3 is TGTGCCAGCAGTGTCTGGGACAGCGGATCCTACGAGCAGTACTTC. Protein sequence: CASSVWDSGSYEQYF.

The DNA for the CDR3 is TGTGCCAGCAGCTTAGTGAGCGGACAGGGAGTAAAATTAGGCAATCAGCCCCAGCATTTT. This sequence encodes CASSLVSGQGVKLGNQPQHF. The chain employs TRBV7-9 and TRBJ1-5, with 8 nucleotides matching TRBD1. The J segment lost 2 bases and the V segment lost 1 base, leaving 16 bases of the junction unmatched. The V gene's germline CDR1 is SEHNR and CDR2 FQNEAQ (reference sequence). The CDR3 is 20 residues long.

This clonotype has a handful of counts. J is TRBJ1-2 and V is TRBV30, with a tentative D call TRBD1 (5 bases). The V end lost 7 bases, the J end lost 1 base, and 16 bases lay between the germline ends. The germline CDR1 and CDR2 sequences are GTSNPN and SVGIG (reference sequence). The CDR3 spans 14 residues. Here the CDR3 reads CASAPQGSNYGYTF. The CDR3 nucleotides read TGTGCCTCGGCGCCCCAGGGCAGTAACTATGGCTACACCTTC.

V and J are TRBV6-5 and TRBJ1-4; D uncertain. In germline, CDR1 is MNHEY, CDR2 SVGAGI. Between the trimmed V and J ends, which lost 3 bases and 7 bases, there was a span of 9 bases. This CDR3 has 13 amino acids. Here the CDR3 reads CASSYAPGEKLFF. The DNA of the CDR3 is TGTGCCAGCAGTTATGCGCCGGGTGAAAAACTGTTTTTT.

This clonotype has only a few counts. This chain uses TRBV24-1 with TRBJ1-5; 8 nucleotides agree with TRBD1. CDR1 KGHDR and CDR2 SFDVKD come from the germline V gene. The CDR3 runs 15 residues. Unmatched junction bases numbered 6, after V lost 4 bases and J lost 5 bases. CDR3 region: CATSDPLTGDQPQHF. CDR3 nucleotides: TGTGCCACCAGTGACCCCTTGACAGGGGATCAGCCCCAGCATTTT.

This rearrangement joins TRBV4-1 to TRBJ1-5; D is possibly TRBD1 (5 bases). In germline, CDR1 is MGHRA, CDR2 YSYEKL. V was pared by 0 bases and J by 3 bases, with 9 bases between. CDR3 length: 15 residues. The CDR3 reads CASSQEDSFNQPQHF. The CDR3 coding sequence is TGCGCCAGCAGCCAAGAAGACAGCTTCAATCAGCCCCAGCATTTT.

The V gene is TRBV11-2, the J gene TRBJ2-7; no clear D. The ends were cut back, 5 bases at V and 2 bases at J, with 19 bases in the middle. CDR1 is SGHAT, CDR2 FQNNGV, per germline. CDR3 length equals 16 residues. The CDR3 nucleotides read TGTGCCAGCAGCGCCGCTGTCAGACGGCCAACCTACGAGCAGTACTTC. Its translation: CASSAAVRRPTYEQYF.

The rearrangement joins TRBV25-1 to TRBJ2-7; 9 nucleotides match TRBD2. Germline loops: CDR1 MGHDK, CDR2 SYGVNS. V dropped 6 bases and J dropped 3; count of bases not matched to a gene: 6. The CDR3 runs 14 residues. The CDR3 loop is CASRGSSGGYEQYF. Written as DNA, the CDR3 is TGTGCCAGCAGGGGGAGTAGCGGGGGCTACGAGCAGTACTTC.

The chain employs TRBV2 and TRBJ1-4, with D possibly matching TRBD1 (6 bases). The germline CDR1 and CDR2 sequences are SNHLY and FYNNEI. This CDR3 has 14 amino acids. V was cut by 4 bases and J by 4 bases, with 10 bases left in between. CDR3 coding DNA: TGTGCCAGCAGTGGACAGGAAAATAATGAAAAACTGTTTTTT. Translated: CASSGQENNEKLFF. Variable domain in full (rest from reference TRBV2 and TRBJ1-4): EPEVTQTPSHQVTQMGQEVILRCVPISNHLYFYWYRQILGQKVEFLVSFYNNEISEKSEIFDDQFSVERPDGSNFTLKIRSTKLEDSAMYFCASSGQENNEKLFFGSGTQLSVL.

This chain joins TRBV5-1 and TRBJ1-2; TRBD1 aligns across 7 bases. The germline V gene encodes CDR1 SGHRS and CDR2 YFSETQ. Germline trimming cut 5 bases from V and 2 bases from J; bases unmatched to any gene: 9. The CDR3 runs to 15 residues. The DNA for the CDR3 is TGCGCCAGCAGTATAAGGACAGGAACCAACTATGGCTACACCTTC. This sequence encodes CASSIRTGTNYGYTF.

This clonotype has only a few counts. The V and J genes are TRBV10-3 and TRBJ1-2, with 7 bases lining up with TRBD1. V was clipped by 5 bases and J by 0 bases; unmatched bases: 3. The CDR3 consists of 14 residues. Germline loops: CDR1 ENHRY, CDR2 SYGVKD. The CDR3 here is CAISTGVTNYGYTF. Written as DNA, the CDR3 is TGTGCCATCAGTACAGGGGTGACTAACTATGGCTACACCTTC.

The chain has TRBV20-1 and TRBJ1-5; possible D gene TRBD1, 5 bases. The germline CDR1 and CDR2 sequences are DFQATT and SNEGSKA (reference sequence). The germline V and J ends were trimmed by 1 base and 4 bases, with 17 bases remaining between them. The length of the CDR3 is 16 residues. CDR3 loop: CSARAQGGRANQPQHF. The CDR3, as DNA: TGCAGTGCTAGAGCCCAGGGAGGCAGGGCAAATCAGCCCCAGCATTTT.

The chain is built from TRBV6-1 and TRBJ1-6; D gene uncertain. CDR1 and CDR2 from the germline V gene are MNHNS and SASEGT. Trimming stripped 0 bases from V and 10 bases from J, with 7 bases between. The CDR3 has 13 amino acids. The CDR3 spells CASSEALSSPLHF. The DNA of the CDR3 is TGTGCCAGCAGTGAAGCGCTCTCCTCACCCCTCCACTTT.